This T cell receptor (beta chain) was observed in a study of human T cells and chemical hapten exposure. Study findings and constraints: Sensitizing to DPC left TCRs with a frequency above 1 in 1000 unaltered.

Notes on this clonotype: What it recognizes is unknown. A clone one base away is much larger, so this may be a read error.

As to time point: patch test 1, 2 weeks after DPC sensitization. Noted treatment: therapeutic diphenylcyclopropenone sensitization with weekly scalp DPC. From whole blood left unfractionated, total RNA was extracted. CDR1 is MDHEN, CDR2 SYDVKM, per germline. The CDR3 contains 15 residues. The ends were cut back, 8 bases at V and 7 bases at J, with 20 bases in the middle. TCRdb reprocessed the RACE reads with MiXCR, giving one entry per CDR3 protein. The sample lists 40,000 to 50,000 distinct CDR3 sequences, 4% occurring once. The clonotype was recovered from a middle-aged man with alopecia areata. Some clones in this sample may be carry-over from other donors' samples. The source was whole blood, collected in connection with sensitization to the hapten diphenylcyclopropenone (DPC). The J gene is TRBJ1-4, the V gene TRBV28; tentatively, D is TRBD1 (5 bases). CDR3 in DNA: TGTGCCAGCGGTATACTGCAGGGAACGGGTGAAAAACTGTTTTTT. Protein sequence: CASGILQGTGEKLFF.